These 30 T cell receptor beta chains were all obtained from the same sample, sequenced in a study of T cells after yellow fever vaccination. TCRdb reprocessed the 5' RACE reads with MiXCR, giving one entry per CDR3 protein. The sample lists 350,000 to 550,000 distinct CDR3 sequences, over 15% occurring once. The sequenced sample was PBMCs, obtained before the yellow fever booster vaccination. These receptors originate from a man between 18 and 35 years old who received the YFV17D yellow fever vaccine.

This clonotype was observed many times. The rearrangement joins TRBV4-3 to TRBJ2-1; TRBD2 matches 8 bases. There are 18 residues in the CDR3. Germline V CDR1 and CDR2: LGHNA, YSLEER. V shed 0 bases, J shed 7 bases, and the junction held 14 bases outside the gene matches. In DNA form, the CDR3 reads TGCGCCAGCAGCCAAGATAGTTCACGGGGACTAGGCCATAATGAGCAGTTCTTC. Encoded protein: CASSQDSSRGLGHNEQFF.

The chain links TRBV4-2 to TRBJ1-1, with D unclear. The CDR3 spans 13 residues. Trimming pared 5 bases from V and 0 bases from J, leaving 7 bases between. CDR1 and CDR2 (germline): LGHNA, YNFKEQ. The CDR3 is CASSEHMNTEAFF. CDR3 bases: TGTGCCAGCAGCGAACATATGAACACTGAAGCTTTCTTT.

This rearrangement joins TRBV30 to TRBJ2-7, with 9 nucleotides matching TRBD1. Germline V gene data show CDR1 as GTSNPN and CDR2 as SVGIG (reference sequence). With V trimmed by 4 bases and J by 2 bases, 6 bases remained unmatched. The CDR3 is made up of 14 amino acids. The CDR3 spells CAWTEGTGPYEQYF. CDR3 nucleotides: TGTGCCTGGACAGAAGGGACAGGGCCCTACGAGCAGTACTTC.

As to this clonotype: The conserved closing phenylalanine or tryptophan is absent in this CDR3, likely reflecting a read error. The J gene is TRBJ1-1, the V gene TRBV4-2, with D unclear. This CDR3 contains 14 residues. V lost 0 bases to trimming and J lost 4 bases, with 9 bases between them. Germline-derived CDR1 and CDR2 are LGHNA and YNFKEQ. The CDR3 region is CASSQEVHRTEAFL. In DNA form, the CDR3 reads TGTGCCAGCAGCCAAGAAGTACATCGCACTGAAGCTTTCCTT.

The rearrangement uses TRBV7-9 and TRBJ2-5; D assignment may be TRBD1 or TRBD2 (5 bases each). Germline CDR1 SEHNR, CDR2 FQNEAQ (reference sequence). V lost 5 bases and J lost 3, with 10 bases in between. This CDR3 contains 13 residues. As DNA, the CDR3 is TGTGCCAGCAGCCTCATGGGGGAAGAGACCCAGTACTTC. Protein sequence: CASSLMGEETQYF.

This clonotype showed up just a few times. The rearrangement uses TRBV7-8 and TRBJ2-5; no firm D call. CDR3 length: 15 residues. CDR1 and CDR2 (germline): SGHVS, FQNEAQ. Deletions cut 5 bases from V and 3 bases from J, with 16 bases between. CDR3 coding DNA: TGTGCCAGCAGCCAACGAAATCCGGCCAAAGAGACCCAGTACTTC. It is translated as CASSQRNPAKETQYF.

This clonotype was counted between two and nine times. J is TRBJ1-4 and V is TRBV6-2 or TRBV6-3; 7 nucleotides agree with TRBD1. This CDR3 is built from 15 residues. Germline assignment: CDR1 MNHEY and CDR2 SVGEGT. Trimming removed 0 bases from V and 5 bases from J; junction bases left unmatched: 3. The DNA of the CDR3 is TGTGCCAGCAGTTACTCGGGACAGCAGAATGAAAAACTGTTTTTT. This translates into CASSYSGQQNEKLFF.

The chain carries TRBV6-5 and TRBJ2-5, with 13 positions matching TRBD2. V was pared by 5 bases and J by 7 bases, with 13 bases of the junction left unmatched. The length of the CDR3 is 17 residues. Germline V gene data show CDR1 as MNHEY and CDR2 as SVGAGI. CDR3 loop: CASSQQRLAGGPGTQYF. The CDR3 nucleotides read TGTGCCAGCAGTCAACAGCGACTAGCGGGGGGCCCGGGGACCCAGTACTTC.

The V gene is TRBV4-1, the J gene TRBJ1-1; D possibly corresponds to TRBD1 (5 bases). Trimming left V 4 bases short and J 7 bases short, with 10 bases between. This CDR3 contains 12 residues. CDR1 is MGHRA and CDR2 is YSYEKL in the germline V gene. This CDR3 reads CASSLKGVEAFF. The CDR3 nucleotides are TGCGCCAGCAGCCTCAAAGGGGTTGAAGCTTTCTTT.

The gene calls are TRBV10-3 and TRBJ2-1; D call uncertain. The CDR3 consists of 15 residues. V lost 0 bases to trimming and J lost 8 bases, with 14 bases between them. Germline V gene data show CDR1 as ENHRY and CDR2 as SYGVKD. This chain's CDR3 is CAISESTQPAHEQFF. The CDR3 nucleotides are TGTGCCATCAGTGAGTCAACACAGCCGGCCCATGAGCAGTTCTTC.

This clonotype appeared a few times. The CDR3 here is CASRPTRESGWETQYF. In nucleotides, the CDR3 is TGTGCCAGCAGACCTACAAGGGAGTCTGGGTGGGAGACCCAGTACTTC. The chain couples TRBV2 to TRBJ2-5, with a weak D call TRBD2 (5 bases). CDR1 SNHLY and CDR2 FYNNEI come from the germline V gene. The CDR3 length is 16 residues. Between the trimmed V and J ends, which lost 6 bases and 5 bases, there was a span of 22 bases.

There are a few counts of this clonotype. The chain couples TRBV27 to TRBJ2-7; perhaps TRBD1 as D (5 bases). The germline gives CDR1 MNHEY, CDR2 SMNVEV (reference sequence). CDR3 length: 15 amino acids. The V and J ends lost 3 bases and 0 bases respectively, with 12 bases between them. The CDR3 DNA follows: TGTGCCAGCAGTTTGTGGGGCCAATCCTCCTACGAGCAGTACTTC. As protein: CASSLWGQSSYEQYF.

The V and J genes are TRBV5-1 and TRBJ2-3; D is ambiguous. Per germline, CDR1 SGHRS and CDR2 YFSETQ. There are 14 residues in the CDR3. Between the trimmed V and J ends, which lost 6 bases and 3 bases, there was a span of 14 bases. The CDR3 sequence is CASKDRYQTDTQYF. CDR3 nucleotide sequence: TGCGCCAGCAAAGACCGTTACCAGACAGATACGCAGTATTTT.

The CDR3 DNA reads TGTGCCAGCTCACCGGAAGGGCCCACCGGGGAGCTGTTTTTT. Its protein product is CASSPEGPTGELFF. The chain joins TRBV18 to TRBJ2-2, with D unresolved. Germline V gene data show CDR1 as KGHSH and CDR2 as LQKENI. CDR3 length: 14 residues. Between the trimmed V and J ends, which lost 3 bases and 4 bases, there was a span of 9 bases.

This clonotype has more than one count but fewer than ten. This chain links TRBV5-8 with TRBJ2-3; no clear D. The CDR3 consists of 16 residues. Germline lookup yields CDR1 SGHTS and CDR2 YDEGEE. V gave up 0 bases and J gave up 0 bases, with 11 bases separating them. The CDR3, as DNA: TGTGCCAGCAGCTTGGAGGGTGCCCATAGCACAGATACGCAGTATTTT. Protein: CASSLEGAHSTDTQYF.

V usage is TRBV7-2 and J usage is TRBJ1-2; D is possibly TRBD1 (6 bases). Germline CDR1 SGHTA, CDR2 FQGNSA. V was pared by 6 bases and J by 2 bases, with 10 bases between. The CDR3 runs 13 residues. CDR3 loop: CASRVGGNYGYTF. CDR3 DNA sequence: TGTGCCAGCAGGGTAGGGGGGAACTATGGCTACACCTTC.

This clonotype was seen a few times. V usage is TRBV25-1 and J usage is TRBJ1-5, with 7 bases lining up with TRBD1. The CDR3 has 14 residues. Germline-derived CDR1 and CDR2 are MGHDK and SYGVNS. Unmatched junction bases numbered 7, after V lost 4 bases and J lost 7 bases. Here the CDR3 reads CASSGGGAGQPQHF. CDR3 nucleotides: TGTGCCAGCAGTGGAGGGGGCGCGGGCCAGCCCCAGCATTTT. The full variable domain, with the rest looked up from reference TRBV25-1 and TRBJ1-5, is EADIYQTPRYLVIGTGKKITLECSQTMGHDKMYWYQQDPGMELHLIHYSYGVNSTEKGDLSSESTVSRIRTEHFPLTLESARPSHTSQYLCASSGGGAGQPQHFGDGTRLSIL.

The sample holds a few counts of this clonotype. The CDR3 region is CASSLAGPRGDEQFF. CDR3 DNA sequence: TGTGCCAGCAGCTTAGCTGGGCCCCGCGGCGATGAGCAGTTCTTC. V and J are TRBV7-8 and TRBJ2-1; no definite D call. V dropped 0 bases and J dropped 8 bases, with 14 bases sitting between them. This CDR3 has 15 residues. Germline-derived CDR1 and CDR2 are SGHVS and FQNEAQ.

This chain links TRBV29-1 with TRBJ2-6, with D uncertain. The length of the CDR3 is 12 residues. CDR1 and CDR2 from the germline V gene are SQVTM and ANQGSEA. The V end was cut by 5 bases, the J end by 0 bases, with 2 bases between. CDR3 bases: TGCAGCGTTAGCTCTGGGGCCAACGTCCTGACTTTC. This translates into CSVSSGANVLTF. Drawing the rest from reference TRBV29-1 and TRBJ2-6, the complete variable domain is SAVISQKPSRDICQRGTSLTIQCQVDSQVTMMFWYRQQPGQSLTLIATANQGSEATYESGFVIDKFPISRPNLTFSTLTVSNMSPEDSSIYLCSVSSGANVLTFGAGSRLTVL.

This chain uses TRBV5-1 with TRBJ1-2; 9 positions agree with TRBD1. The ends lost 4 bases at V and 4 bases at J; junction bases unmatched: 2. This CDR3 is 13 amino acids long. Germline V CDR1 and CDR2: SGHRS, YFSETQ. In DNA form, the CDR3 reads TGCGCCAGCAGCAAGGACAGGGGCTATGGCTACACCTTC. It yields the protein CASSKDRGYGYTF.

This chain joins TRBV7-9 and TRBJ1-2, with 7 bases aligning to TRBD1. The V gene end was trimmed by 5 bases and the J gene end by 6 bases; junction bases not matched to a gene: 9. There are 14 residues in the CDR3. Germline V gene lookup returns CDR1 SEHNR and CDR2 FQNEAQ (reference sequence). The CDR3 loop reads CASSLMTGRNGYTF. The CDR3 bases are TGTGCCAGCAGCCTAATGACAGGGCGGAATGGCTACACCTTC.

The rearrangement joins TRBV12-3 or TRBV12-4 to TRBJ2-6; D uncertain. V lost 8 bases and J lost 0, with 5 bases in between. This CDR3 is 13 amino acids long. The CDR3 DNA reads TGTGCCAGCGCCTACTCTGGGGCCAACGTCCTGACTTTC. Its translation is CASAYSGANVLTF.

This clonotype came up a few times. This chain uses TRBV4-3 with TRBJ2-3, with 8 bases lining up with TRBD2. The CDR3 length is 16 residues. The germline CDR1 and CDR2 sequences are LGHNA and YSLEER. V was clipped by 1 base and J by 5 bases; unmatched bases: 8. CDR3 sequence: CASSQGRGGLLDTQYF. DNA of the CDR3: TGCGCCAGCAGCCAAGGTCGGGGGGGCCTCTTAGATACGCAGTATTTT.

This clonotype was observed a handful of times. The chain links TRBV9 to TRBJ2-7; 9 bases line up with TRBD2. Germline assignment: CDR1 SGDLS and CDR2 YYNGEE. V lost 3 bases to trimming and J lost 4 bases; unmatched junction nucleotides: 5. The CDR3 loop spans 14 amino acids. The CDR3 here is CASSEGGGEYEQYF. Written as DNA, the CDR3 is TGTGCCAGCAGCGAAGGCGGGGGGGAATACGAGCAGTACTTC.

This clonotype has more than one count but fewer than ten. The chain carries TRBV9 and TRBJ2-5; D might be TRBD2 (5 bases). This CDR3 is built from 13 residues. The V end was cut by 0 bases, the J end by 7 bases, with 10 bases between. Germline CDR1 and CDR2: SGDLS and YYNGEE. CDR3 nucleotides: TGTGCCAGCAGCGTAGTTGGAGGCCTGACCCAGTACTTC. As protein: CASSVVGGLTQYF.

This clonotype was found a few times. The V and J genes are TRBV5-1 and TRBJ2-7; D may be TRBD2 (6 bases). Germline lookup yields CDR1 SGHRS and CDR2 YFSETQ. The CDR3 is 14 amino acids. The V and J ends lost 4 bases and 2 bases respectively, with 13 bases between them. The CDR3 loop is CASSRAGMTYEQYF. The CDR3 DNA sequence: TGCGCCAGCAGCCGTGCGGGGATGACCTACGAGCAGTACTTC.

In this sample, this clonotype turned up a few times. The V call is TRBV11-2, the J call TRBJ1-6; D gene unclear. This CDR3 region has 15 residues. The V gene lost 2 bases and the J gene lost 8 bases, with 13 bases spanning the gap. Germline values: CDR1 SGHAT, CDR2 FQNNGV. DNA of the CDR3: TGTGCCAGCAGCTTAAGAGGCAGGAGCCATTCACCCCTCCACTTT. This sequence encodes CASSLRGRSHSPLHF.

This clonotype was detected many times. J is TRBJ2-3 and V is TRBV27; TRBD2 aligns across 12 bases. Germline V gene lookup returns CDR1 MNHEY and CDR2 SMNVEV (reference sequence). The length of the CDR3 is 15 residues. Germline trimming cut 6 bases from V and 3 bases from J; bases unmatched to any gene: 4. The CDR3 region is CASSLLAGGTDTQYF. CDR3 sequence (DNA): TGTGCCAGCAGCTTACTAGCGGGGGGAACAGATACGCAGTATTTT.

This clonotype was observed a handful of times. At one boundary the junction diverges from the germline segment, which might be a read error. The CDR3 spells CAISAPPGGMIF. CDR3 bases: TGTGCCATCAGTGCCCCGCCGGGGGGCATGATCTTC. The chain carries TRBV10-3 and TRBJ2-1; D is possibly TRBD2 (7 bases). CDR1 is ENHRY and CDR2 is SYGVKD in the germline V gene. The CDR3 consists of 12 residues.

This clonotype was seen a handful of times. The rearrangement uses TRBV21-1 and TRBJ1-1; TRBD1 is the table's D call, not checked against the DNA. TRBV21-1 is reported as a pseudogene. CDR3 size: 15 residues. CDR3 in amino acids: CASSKSPPVVTEAFF. CDR3 nucleotide sequence: TGTGCCAGCAGCAAGTCCCCGCCGGTCGTCACTGAAGCTTTCTTT.